Below are 11 T cell receptor beta chains sequenced from a single sample in a study of blood T cell repertoires in COVID-19. TCRdb keeps only in-frame clones here, not all; method: immunoSEQ multiplex PCR. The table includes under 65,000 clones, about 70% detected once. The sequenced sample consisted of peripheral blood. The receptors stem from a woman aged 70-85 years with acute or convalescent COVID-19.

The rearrangement joins TRBV24-1 to TRBJ2-2; 7 nucleotides align to TRBD1. J lost 3 bases, V lost 9 bases, and 0 bases had no gene match. There are 12 residues in the CDR3. From germline, CDR1 is KGHDR and CDR2 SFDVKD. For the CDR3, the DNA is TGTGCCACCCAGGGGGACACCGGGGAGCTGTTTTTT. Amino acid sequence: CATQGDTGELFF.

The chain is built from TRBV25-1 and TRBJ1-2; D might be TRBD1 (6 bases). The germline V and J ends were trimmed by 8 bases and 0 bases, with 10 bases remaining between them. The germline gives CDR1 MGHDK, CDR2 SYGVNS. This CDR3 has 13 residues. The CDR3 coding sequence is TGTGCCAGCCGACAGGCCGCTAACTATGGCTACACCTTC. Translated, it gives CASRQAANYGYTF.

This chain uses TRBV7-9 with TRBJ1-3; 7 bases match TRBD1. The germline V gene has CDR1 SEHNR and CDR2 FQNEAQ (reference sequence). This CDR3 has 18 amino acids. The V and J ends lost 6 bases and 4 bases, in that order; junction bases with no gene match: 18. Here the CDR3 DNA reads TGTGCCAGCAGAGTCCAGGGACAGAACGGAGAACTAGGAAACACCATATATTTT. It is translated as CASRVQGQNGELGNTIYF.

This clone was recorded a few times. The chain uses TRBV10-3 and TRBJ2-2, with D perhaps TRBD1 (6 bases). This CDR3 is built from 14 residues. The ends were cut back, 10 bases at V and 1 base at J, with 13 bases in the middle. Germline CDR1 reads ENHRY; CDR2 reads SYGVKD. This CDR3 is CATRQAMNTGELFF. Written as DNA, the CDR3 is TGTGCCACCAGACAGGCGATGAACACCGGGGAGCTGTTTTTT.

The rearrangement joins TRBV11-3 to TRBJ1-1; TRBD1 is a possible D gene (6 bases). This CDR3 has 13 amino acids. The germline gives CDR1 SGHNT, CDR2 YENEEA. The germline V and J ends were trimmed by 5 bases and 1 base, with 8 bases remaining between them. The CDR3 region is CASSQDRNTEAFF. CDR3 nucleotides: TGTGCCAGCAGCCAGGACAGGAACACTGAAGCTTTCTTT.

This chain connects TRBV6-5 to TRBJ2-6; 8 bases map to TRBD2. The germline CDR1 and CDR2 sequences are MNHEY and SVGAGI. Trimming at V came to 6 bases and at J to 4 bases, leaving 5 bases not matched to a gene. The CDR3 extends over 15 amino acids. This CDR3 is CASRAGGAGANVLTF. In DNA, the CDR3 is TGTGCCAGCAGAGCCGGGGGGGCCGGGGCCAACGTCCTGACTTTC.

J is TRBJ2-7 and V is TRBV3-1 (or the pseudogene TRBV3-2), with a possible D match to TRBD2 (5 bases). The germline V gene has CDR1 LGHDT and CDR2 YNNKEL (reference sequence). The CDR3 consists of 13 residues. V was clipped by 2 bases and J by 4 bases, with 9 bases between them. CDR3 region: CASSQPSGYEQYF. The CDR3, as DNA: TGTGCCAGCAGCCAACCTTCGGGGTACGAGCAGTACTTC.

This chain uses TRBV18 with TRBJ2-5; the D is unclear. This CDR3 is 17 amino acids long. Germline lookup yields CDR1 KGHSH and CDR2 LQKENI. V was cut by 2 bases and J by 7 bases, with 23 bases left in between. DNA of the CDR3: TGTGCCAGCTCACCAGTACCCTCGGCGAATCCCTCAGGGACCCAGTACTTC. Translated: CASSPVPSANPSGTQYF. The variable domain in full, with the rest retrieved from reference TRBV18 and TRBJ2-5, is NAGVMQNPRHLVRRRGQEARLRCSPMKGHSHVYWYRQLPEEGLKFMVYLQKENIIDESGMPKERFSAEFPKEGPSILRIQQVVRGDSAAYFCASSPVPSANPSGTQYFGPGTRLLVL.

This clone was detected a few times. The chain has TRBV9 and TRBJ1-2; TRBD1 is a possible D gene (5 bases). Trimming took off 4 bases at V and 2 bases at J, with 15 bases between the two ends. CDR3 size: 15 residues. Germline loops: CDR1 SGDLS, CDR2 YYNGEE. The CDR3 nucleotides read TGTGCCAGCAGCCCACGACAGCTCCCAAACTATGGCTACACCTTC. Translating gives CASSPRQLPNYGYTF.

CDR3 region: CASSLSSLLYSGNTIYF. CDR3 in DNA: TGCGCCAGCAGCTTAAGCTCCTTACTGTACTCTGGAAACACCATATATTTT. V and J are TRBV5-1 and TRBJ1-3; D remains unclear. V lost 2 bases and J lost 0, with 15 bases in between. The CDR3 totals 17 residues. Per germline, CDR1 SGHRS and CDR2 YFSETQ.

The J gene is TRBJ1-6, the V gene TRBV7-9; D perhaps matches TRBD1 (5 bases). The germline V gene encodes CDR1 SEHNR and CDR2 FQNEAQ (reference sequence). Trimming took off 2 bases at V and 7 bases at J, with 9 bases between the two ends. The CDR3 runs to 14 residues. In DNA, the CDR3 is TGTGCCAGCAGCTTATCAGGGTTGAATTCACCCCTCCACTTT. Its translation is CASSLSGLNSPLHF. Full variable domain (missing parts from reference TRBV7-9 and TRBJ1-6): DTGVSQNPRHKITKRGQNVTFRCDPISEHNRLYWYRQTLGQGPEFLTYFQNEAQLEKSRLLSDRFSAERPKGSFSTLEIQRTEQGDSAMYLCASSLSGLNSPLHFGNGTRLTVT.